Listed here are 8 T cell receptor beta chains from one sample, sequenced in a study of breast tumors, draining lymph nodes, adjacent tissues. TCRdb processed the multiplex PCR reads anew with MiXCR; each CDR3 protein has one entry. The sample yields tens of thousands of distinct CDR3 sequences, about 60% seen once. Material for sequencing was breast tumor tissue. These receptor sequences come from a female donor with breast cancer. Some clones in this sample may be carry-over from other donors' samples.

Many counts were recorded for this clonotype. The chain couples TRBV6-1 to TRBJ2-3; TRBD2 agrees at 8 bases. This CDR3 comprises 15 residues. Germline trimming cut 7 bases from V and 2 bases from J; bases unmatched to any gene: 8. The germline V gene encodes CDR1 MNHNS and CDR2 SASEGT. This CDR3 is CASKKAGVITDTQYF. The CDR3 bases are TGTGCCAGCAAAAAAGCGGGAGTCATCACAGATACGCAGTATTTT.

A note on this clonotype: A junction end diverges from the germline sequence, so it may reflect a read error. The CDR3 loop reads CATRRGTYNSPLHF. As DNA, the CDR3 is TGTGCCACCCGCAGGGGTACCTATAATTCACCCCTCCACTTT. J is TRBJ1-6 and V is TRBV15; D perhaps matches TRBD1 (6 bases). Germline V gene sequence: CDR1 LNHNV, CDR2 YYDKDF (reference sequence). The CDR3 runs to 14 residues.

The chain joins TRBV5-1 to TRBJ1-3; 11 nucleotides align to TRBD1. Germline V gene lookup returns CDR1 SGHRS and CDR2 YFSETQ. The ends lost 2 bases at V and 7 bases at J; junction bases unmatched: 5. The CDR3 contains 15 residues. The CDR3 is CASSLIGTGGNTIYF. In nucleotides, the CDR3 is TGCGCCAGCAGCTTAATAGGGACAGGGGGTAACACCATATATTTT.

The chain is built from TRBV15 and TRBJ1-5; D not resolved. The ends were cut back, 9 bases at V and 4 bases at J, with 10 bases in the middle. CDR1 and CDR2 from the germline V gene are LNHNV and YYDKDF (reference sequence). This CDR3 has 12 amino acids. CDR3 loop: CATAPENQPQHF. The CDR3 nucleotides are TGTGCCACGGCCCCCGAGAATCAGCCCCAGCATTTT.

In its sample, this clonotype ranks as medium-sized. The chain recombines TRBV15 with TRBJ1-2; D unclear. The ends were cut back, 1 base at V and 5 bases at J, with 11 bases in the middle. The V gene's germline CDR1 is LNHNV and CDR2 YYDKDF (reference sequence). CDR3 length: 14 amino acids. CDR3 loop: CATSRATSGYGYTF. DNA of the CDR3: TGTGCCACCAGCAGAGCGACAAGCGGATATGGCTACACCTTC.

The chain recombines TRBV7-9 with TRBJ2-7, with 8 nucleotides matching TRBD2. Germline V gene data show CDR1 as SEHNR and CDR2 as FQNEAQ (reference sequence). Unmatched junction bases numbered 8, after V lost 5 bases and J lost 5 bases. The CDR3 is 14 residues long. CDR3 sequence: CASSKDAGGNEQYF. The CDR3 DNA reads TGTGCCAGCAGCAAAGATGCGGGAGGTAACGAGCAGTACTTC.

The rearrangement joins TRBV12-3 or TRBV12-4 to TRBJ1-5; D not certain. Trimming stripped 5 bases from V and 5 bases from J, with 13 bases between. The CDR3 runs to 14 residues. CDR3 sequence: CASSEGRVHQPQHF. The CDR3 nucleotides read TGTGCCAGCAGTGAAGGGCGGGTACATCAGCCCCAGCATTTT.

The CDR3 nucleotides read TGTGCCAGCAGTTTACCTAGCGCCCACACAGATACGCAGTATTTT. It is translated as CASSLPSAHTDTQYF. The chain employs TRBV28 and TRBJ2-3; a possible D gene is TRBD2 (6 bases). CDR3 length: 15 residues. The V and J ends lost 2 bases and 2 bases respectively, with 11 bases between them. The germline gives CDR1 MDHEN, CDR2 SYDVKM.